The 7 T cell receptor beta chains in this list originate from one sample, sequenced in a study of blood T cell repertoires in COVID-19. Method: immunoSEQ multiplex PCR; TCRdb's copy keeps in-frame clones and lacks some. The sample includes 120,000 to 150,000 clones, 82% seen only once; the top ten take roughly 15%. The source material was peripheral blood. These receptors came from a human donor with acute or convalescent COVID-19. The donor label of this sample is uncertain.

Worth noting for this clone: Other DNA sequences within the sample encode an identical CDR3. The DNA for the CDR3 is TGCGCCAGCAGCTCGACAGGGTTTGGAAACACCATATATTTT. Its translation is CASSSTGFGNTIYF. The genes are TRBV5-1 and TRBJ1-3, with 7 bases matching TRBD1. Germline V CDR1 and CDR2: SGHRS, YFSETQ. The CDR3 has 14 amino acids. Germline trimming cut 3 bases from V and 3 bases from J; bases unmatched to any gene: 3.

The count of this clone is one. The V gene is TRBV19, the J gene TRBJ2-5; the D gene is possibly TRBD2 (5 bases). V was shortened by 4 bases and J by 0 bases, with 9 bases between the two germline ends. The CDR3 sequence is 14 residues long. In germline, CDR1 is LNHDA, CDR2 SQIVND (reference sequence). In DNA, the CDR3 is TGTGCCAGTAGTAGGGGAGAGTACCAAGAGACCCAGTACTTC. Its translation: CASSRGEYQETQYF.

The chain has TRBV7-9 and TRBJ1-3; 8 bases are a match to TRBD1. This CDR3 contains 16 residues. Germline CDR1 SEHNR, CDR2 FQNEAQ (reference sequence). With V trimmed by 5 bases and J by 2 bases, 8 bases remained unmatched. CDR3 nucleotide sequence: TGTGCCAGCAGCCCCCTAGGACAGGGACCTGGAAACACCATATATTTT. As protein: CASSPLGQGPGNTIYF. Combining the CDR3 with reference TRBV7-9 and TRBJ1-3 gives the whole variable domain DTGVSQNPRHKITKRGQNVTFRCDPISEHNRLYWYRQTLGQGPEFLTYFQNEAQLEKSRLLSDRFSAERPKGSFSTLEIQRTEQGDSAMYLCASSPLGQGPGNTIYFGEGSWLTVV.

The chain carries TRBV6-6 and TRBJ2-1, with a possible D match to TRBD2 (6 bases). CDR1 is MNHNY, CDR2 SVGAGI, per germline (reference sequence). The CDR3 has 15 amino acids. With 6 bases removed from V and 0 bases from J, the gap between germline ends came to 12 bases. The CDR3 protein is CASSLLGSSYNEQFF. The CDR3 DNA follows: TGTGCCAGCAGCCTACTCGGGAGCTCCTACAATGAGCAGTTCTTC.

This clone has only a few counts. The chain combines TRBV7-8 with TRBJ1-4; 9 nucleotides match TRBD1. The V gene's germline CDR1 is SGHVS and CDR2 FQNEAQ. The CDR3 extends over 15 amino acids. J was trimmed by 7 bases and V by 4 bases; bases with no gene match: 7. The chain's CDR3 is CASSSTGGQGEKLFF. In nucleotides, the CDR3 is TGTGCCAGCAGCTCGACAGGGGGGCAGGGTGAAAAACTGTTTTTT. The entire variable domain, with the rest obtained from reference TRBV7-8 and TRBJ1-4, is as follows: GAGVSQSPRYKVAKRGQDVALRCDPISGHVSLFWYQQALGQGPEFLTYFQNEAQLDKSGLPSDRFFAERPEGSVSTLKIQRTQQEDSAVYLCASSSTGGQGEKLFFGSGTQLSVL.

V gene TRBV2 combines with J gene TRBJ1-1; tentative D call: TRBD1 (5 bases). V lost 6 bases, J lost 0 bases, and 11 bases lay in between. The germline V gene encodes CDR1 SNHLY and CDR2 FYNNEI. The CDR3 length is 14 residues. The CDR3 loop reads CASRGRMMNTEAFF. The CDR3 nucleotides read TGTGCCAGCAGGGGGCGGATGATGAACACTGAAGCTTTCTTT.

V usage is TRBV12-5 and J usage is TRBJ2-3; 11 nucleotides line up with TRBD1. V was pared by 5 bases and J by 0 bases, with 7 bases of the junction left unmatched. The CDR3 has 17 residues. From germline, CDR1 is LGHNT and CDR2 FRNRAP. Written as DNA, the CDR3 is TGTGCTAGTGGTCGCCCCGGACAGGGGGCCAGCACAGATACGCAGTATTTT. It translates to CASGRPGQGASTDTQYF.